This record concerns one TCR beta chain sequence. Its antigen is currently not known. No clone much larger than this one lies a single base away; base qualities are absent. This entry belongs to a study of T cells in tuberculosis (dated by TCRdb to between 2018 and 2020). The study in broad terms: To characterize T cells specific for the mycobacterial lipid antigen glucose monomycolate (GMM), the study used CD1B tetramers together with high-throughput TCR immunosequencing. IGRA-negative adolescents, IGRA-positive adolescents with latent tuberculosis and adults with active tuberculosis, ten per group, were compared in a South African clinical cohort. The study at large found these results: Shorter CDR3-alpha lengths in active tuberculosis patients partly drove the smaller NN-distances, and the TCR-beta difference was not statistically significant. Clinical samples were selected based on which cryopreserved specimens were available, and the active tuberculosis cases were adults whereas the controls were adolescents. A classifier using the diverse GMM-specific repertoire reached 87% accuracy (AUROC approximately 0.9), compared with more than 65% accuracy using GEM motif frequencies. Active tuberculosis TCR-alpha repertoires showed smaller mean NN-distances to GMM-specific TCRs than IGRA-negative controls, suggesting clonal expansion of these TCRs.

The CDR3 sequence holds 13 residues, the cysteine and phenylalanine included. Only the CDR3 portion is preserved as DNA: 39 bases, with reading frame beginning at the first base. Via the germline V gene, CDR1 is SGHDN and CDR2 FVKESK. V lost 5 bases and J lost 1 base; the stretch between them is 8 bases long. At study entry, adolescents were screened for latent tuberculosis infection using a tuberculin skin test and the QuantiFERON-TB GOLD In-Tube IGRA. Immunosequencing of unsorted cryopreserved PBMC covered, on average, around 100,000 T cells per clinical donor. Eleven high schools in the Worcester region of the Western Cape, South Africa, served as enrollment sites for adolescents aged 12 to 18 years. Roughly ten M. tuberculosis-infected adolescents and some ten uninfected adolescents were selected, with the two groups matched for age and sex. PBMC from adolescents were isolated by density centrifugation from freshly drawn heparinized blood and were then cryopreserved.

TCR libraries were generated with the immunoSEQ multiplex PCR assay, using TCR-beta and/or TCR-alpha/delta assays for each sample. Amplified TCR libraries were sequenced on the Illumina high-throughput platform. In the original analysis: Clustering and dimensionality reduction were performed using pairwise TCRdist distances among GMM-specific receptors from ex vivo sorted or in vitro expanded T cells. Each clinical repertoire was scored by mean NN-distance, the average TCRdist to the nearest 10% of tetramer-positive reference sequences. GEM TCR motif frequency was calculated as the fraction of unique TCRs that matched known GEM sequences by V/J usage and CDR3 length. Active tuberculosis was classified by linear discriminant analysis with leave-one-out cross-validation, implemented in scikit-learn. This immuneACCESS table, as held by TCRdb, lists in-frame sequences with V and J called but not all clones. Of the missing ones, under half trace to an unresolved V gene in checked studies; the others have no known cause. V, J and clone size reflect that table, while D and trimming were determined from the DNA. Present in this sample are some 40,000 clones, about 95% of which were seen just once. Of the sample, approximately 3.8% is held by the ten largest clones.

The clonotype comes from a donor aged 10 to 29 with latent tuberculosis or without tuberculosis infection. The chain links TRBV14 with TRBJ1-1; the D gene remains uncertain. Sequenced input: PBMCs. The bases read TGTGCCAGCAGCACGGACTGGAACACTGAAGCTTTCTTT. Translated, this gives CASSTDWNTEAFF.